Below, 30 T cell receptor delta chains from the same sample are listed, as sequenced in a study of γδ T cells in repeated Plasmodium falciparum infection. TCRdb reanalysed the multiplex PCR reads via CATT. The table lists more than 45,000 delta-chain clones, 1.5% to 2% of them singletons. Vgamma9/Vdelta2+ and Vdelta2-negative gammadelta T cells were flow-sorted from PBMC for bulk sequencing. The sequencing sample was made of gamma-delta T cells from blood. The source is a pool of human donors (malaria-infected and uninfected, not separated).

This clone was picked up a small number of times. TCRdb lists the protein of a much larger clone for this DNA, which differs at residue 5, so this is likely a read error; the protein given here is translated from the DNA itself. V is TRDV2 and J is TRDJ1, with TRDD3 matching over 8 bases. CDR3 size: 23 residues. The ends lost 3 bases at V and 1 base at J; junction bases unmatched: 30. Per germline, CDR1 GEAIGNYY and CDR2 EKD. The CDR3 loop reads CACDPGGFLLGDARKRPTDKLIF. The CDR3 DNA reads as TGTGCCTGTGACCCCGGGGGCTTTTTGCTGGGGGACGCCAGGAAAAGACCCACCGATAAACTCATCTTT.

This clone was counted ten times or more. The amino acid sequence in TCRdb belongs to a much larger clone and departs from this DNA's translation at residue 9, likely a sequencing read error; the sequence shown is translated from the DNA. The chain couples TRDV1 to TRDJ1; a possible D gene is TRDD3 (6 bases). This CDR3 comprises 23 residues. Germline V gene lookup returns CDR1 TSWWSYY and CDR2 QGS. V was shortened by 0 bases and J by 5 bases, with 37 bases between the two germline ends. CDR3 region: CALGELGSVVGHHSPWGWDKLIF. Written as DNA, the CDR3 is TGTGCTCTTGGGGAACTAGGCTCTGTGGTTGGACACCACTCTCCCTGGGGATGGGATAAACTCATCTTT.

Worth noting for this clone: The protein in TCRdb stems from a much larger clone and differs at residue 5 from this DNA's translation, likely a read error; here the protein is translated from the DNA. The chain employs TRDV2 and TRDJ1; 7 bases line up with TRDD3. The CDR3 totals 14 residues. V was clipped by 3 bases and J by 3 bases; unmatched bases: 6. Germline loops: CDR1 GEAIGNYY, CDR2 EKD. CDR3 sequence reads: CACDGLWGPDKLIF. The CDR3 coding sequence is TGTGCCTGTGACGGCCTCTGGGGGCCCGATAAACTCATCTTT.

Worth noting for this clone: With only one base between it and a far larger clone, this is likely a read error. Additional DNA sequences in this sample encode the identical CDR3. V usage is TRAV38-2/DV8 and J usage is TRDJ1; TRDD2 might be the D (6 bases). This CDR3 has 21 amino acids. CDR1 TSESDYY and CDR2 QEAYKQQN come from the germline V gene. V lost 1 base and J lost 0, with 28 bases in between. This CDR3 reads CAYRSFLMNLPYKVYTDKLIF. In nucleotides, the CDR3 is TGTGCTTATAGGAGCTTTCTTATGAACCTTCCATACAAGGTGTACACCGATAAACTCATCTTT.

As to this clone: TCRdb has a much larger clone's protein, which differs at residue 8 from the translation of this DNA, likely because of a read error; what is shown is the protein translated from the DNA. The CDR3 nucleotides are TGTGCTCTTGGGGAACTCTCGGACTACTGGGGGATAGGGTACACCGATAAACTCATCTTT. It codes for CALGELSDYWGIGYTDKLIF. The genes are TRDV1 and TRDJ1; 11 positions agree with TRDD3. CDR1 is TSWWSYY and CDR2 is QGS in the germline V gene. V lost 0 bases and J lost 0; bases outside the gene matches: 12. This CDR3 has 20 residues.

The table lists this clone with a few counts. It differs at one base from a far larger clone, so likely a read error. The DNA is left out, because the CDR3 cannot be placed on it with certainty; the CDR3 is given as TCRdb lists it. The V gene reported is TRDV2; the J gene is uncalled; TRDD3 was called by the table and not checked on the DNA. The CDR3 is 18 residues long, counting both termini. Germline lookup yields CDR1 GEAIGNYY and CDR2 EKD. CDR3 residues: CACDTWGSGSWDTRQMFF.

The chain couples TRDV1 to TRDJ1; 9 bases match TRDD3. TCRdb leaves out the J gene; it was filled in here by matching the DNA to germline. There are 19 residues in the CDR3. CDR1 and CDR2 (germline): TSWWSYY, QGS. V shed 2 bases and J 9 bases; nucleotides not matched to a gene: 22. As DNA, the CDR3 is TGTGCTCTTGGGGAATCCCTCCTCGCCTTCCGAGGTACTGGGGGACAACTCATCTTT. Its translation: CALGESLLAFRGTGGQLIF.

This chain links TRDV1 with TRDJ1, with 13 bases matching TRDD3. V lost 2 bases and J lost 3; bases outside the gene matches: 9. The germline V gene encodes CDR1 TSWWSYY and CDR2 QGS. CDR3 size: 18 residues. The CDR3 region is CALGESNKLGDTSDKLIF. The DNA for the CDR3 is TGTGCTCTTGGGGAATCAAATAAACTGGGGGATACGTCCGATAAACTCATCTTT.

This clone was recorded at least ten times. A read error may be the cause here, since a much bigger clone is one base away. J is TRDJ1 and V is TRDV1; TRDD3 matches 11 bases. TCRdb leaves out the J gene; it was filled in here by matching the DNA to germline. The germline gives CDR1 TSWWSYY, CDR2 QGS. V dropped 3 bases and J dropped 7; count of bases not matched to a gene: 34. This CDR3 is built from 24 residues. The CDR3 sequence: CALGDRHPTFYTTPVLGDTAKLIF. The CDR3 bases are TGTGCTCTTGGGGATCGGCACCCCACTTTTTACACAACCCCCGTATTGGGGGATACGGCTAAACTCATCTTT.

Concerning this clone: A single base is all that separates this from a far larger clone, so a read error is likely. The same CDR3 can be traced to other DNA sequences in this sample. For the CDR3, the DNA is TGTGCTCTTGGGGAACCTCATACCCCGGTAGGGTCTTGGGTTTACTACCTTGGGGGATACGGGGCCGATAAACTCATCTTT. It encodes CALGEPHTPVGSWVYYLGGYGADKLIF. J is TRDJ1 and V is TRDV1, with 11 bases lining up with TRDD3. Losses at the gene ends were 1 base for V and 3 bases for J; bases not matched to a gene: 37. This CDR3 contains 27 residues. CDR1 TSWWSYY and CDR2 QGS come from the germline V gene.

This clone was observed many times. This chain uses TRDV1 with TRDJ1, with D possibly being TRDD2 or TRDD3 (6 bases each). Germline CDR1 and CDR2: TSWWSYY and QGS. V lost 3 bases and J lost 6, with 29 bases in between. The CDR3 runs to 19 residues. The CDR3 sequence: CALGDLILLRILPRNKLIF. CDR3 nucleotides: TGTGCTCTTGGGGATCTCATCCTACTGAGGATACTACCGCGAAATAAACTCATCTTT.

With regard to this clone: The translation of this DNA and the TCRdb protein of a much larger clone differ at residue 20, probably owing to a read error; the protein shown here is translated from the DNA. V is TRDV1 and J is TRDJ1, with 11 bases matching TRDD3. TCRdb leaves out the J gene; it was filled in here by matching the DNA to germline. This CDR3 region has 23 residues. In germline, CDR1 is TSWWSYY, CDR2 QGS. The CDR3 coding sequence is TGTGCTCTTGGGGAACTCTTTCCTACGAGGACCCTAAACTGGGGGATAGACACCGATAGACTCATCTTT. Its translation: CALGELFPTRTLNWGIDTDRLIF.

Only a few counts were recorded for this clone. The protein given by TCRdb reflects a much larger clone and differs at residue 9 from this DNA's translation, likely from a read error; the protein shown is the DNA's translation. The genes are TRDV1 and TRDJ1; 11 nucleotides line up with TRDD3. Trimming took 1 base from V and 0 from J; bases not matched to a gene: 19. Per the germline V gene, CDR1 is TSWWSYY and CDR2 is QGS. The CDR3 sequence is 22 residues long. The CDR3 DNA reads TGTGCTCTTGGGGAACAACCTACCACCCTTCTACTGGGGGATAAGAACACCGATAAACTCATCTTT. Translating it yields CALGEQPTTLLLGDKNTDKLIF.

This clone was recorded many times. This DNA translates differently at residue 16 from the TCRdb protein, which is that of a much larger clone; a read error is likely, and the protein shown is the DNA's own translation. CDR3 sequence reads: CALNHKANWGIRPTDRLIF. In DNA form, the CDR3 reads TGTGCTCTCAATCACAAGGCAAACTGGGGGATACGGCCCACCGATAGACTCATCTTT. The rearrangement uses TRDV1 and TRDJ1, with 13 bases fitting TRDD3. The J gene was not available in TCRdb and was assigned here by matching the DNA to germline segments. The CDR3 totals 19 residues. Germline CDR1 TSWWSYY, CDR2 QGS.

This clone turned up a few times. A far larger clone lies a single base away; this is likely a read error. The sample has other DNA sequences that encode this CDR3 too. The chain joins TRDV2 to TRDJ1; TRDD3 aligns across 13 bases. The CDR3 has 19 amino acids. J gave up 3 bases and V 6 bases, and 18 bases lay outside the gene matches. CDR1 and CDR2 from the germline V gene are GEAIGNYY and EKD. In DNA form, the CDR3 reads TGTGCCTGTTCTACTTCACCTAAAACTGGGGGATACGCTTCCGATAAACTCATCTTT. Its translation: CACSTSPKTGGYASDKLIF.

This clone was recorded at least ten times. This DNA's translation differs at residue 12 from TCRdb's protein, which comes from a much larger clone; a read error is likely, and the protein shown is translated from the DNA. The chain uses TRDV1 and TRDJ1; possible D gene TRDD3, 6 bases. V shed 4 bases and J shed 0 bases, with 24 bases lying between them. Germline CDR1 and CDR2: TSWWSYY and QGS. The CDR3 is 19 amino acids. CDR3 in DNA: TGTGCTCTTGGGGCCCCCCCATTTGGGGGTGGATACTACACCGATAAACTCATCTTT. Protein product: CALGAPPFGGGYYTDKLIF.

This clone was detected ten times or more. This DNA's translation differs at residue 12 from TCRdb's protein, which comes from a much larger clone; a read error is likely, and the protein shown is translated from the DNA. CDR3: CACDTGSLGGGSSATDKLIF. The CDR3 DNA sequence: TGTGCCTGTGACACCGGGTCCCTAGGGGGGGGATCCTCGGCAACCGATAAACTCATCTTT. The chain couples TRDV2 to TRDJ1, with TRDD3 matching over 7 bases. TCRdb leaves out the J gene; it was filled in here by matching the DNA to germline. Trimming at V came to 0 bases and at J to 2 bases, leaving 20 bases not matched to a gene. The CDR3 has 20 residues. Germline V gene data show CDR1 as GEAIGNYY and CDR2 as EKD.

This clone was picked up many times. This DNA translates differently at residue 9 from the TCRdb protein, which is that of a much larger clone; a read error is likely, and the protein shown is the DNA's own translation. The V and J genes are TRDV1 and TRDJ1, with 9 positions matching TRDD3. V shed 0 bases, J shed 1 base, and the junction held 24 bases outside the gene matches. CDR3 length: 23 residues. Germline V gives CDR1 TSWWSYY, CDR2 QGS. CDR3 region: CALGELDLPWGIVPPLSTDKLIF. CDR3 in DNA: TGTGCTCTTGGGGAACTTGACCTACCCTGGGGGATCGTACCTCCTTTGTCCACCGATAAACTCATCTTT.

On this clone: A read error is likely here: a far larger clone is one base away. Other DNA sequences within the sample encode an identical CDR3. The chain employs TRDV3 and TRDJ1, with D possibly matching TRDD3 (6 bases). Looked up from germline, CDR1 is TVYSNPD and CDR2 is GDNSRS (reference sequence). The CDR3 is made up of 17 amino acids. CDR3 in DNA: TGTGCCTTTATAGATAGTTACGGGGGACCGTGGACCGACAAACTCATCTTT. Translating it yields CAFIDSYGGPWTDKLIF.

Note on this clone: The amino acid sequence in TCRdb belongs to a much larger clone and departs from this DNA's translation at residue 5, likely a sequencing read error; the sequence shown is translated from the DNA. The chain's CDR3 is CALGDQRTLRGLTYYWGIQREYTHKLIF. CDR3 coding DNA: TGTGCTCTTGGGGACCAACGGACATTACGGGGGCTTACCTATTACTGGGGGATACAAAGAGAGTATACGCATAAACTCATCTTT. The V call is TRDV1, the J call TRDJ1, with 12 nucleotides matching TRDD3. No J gene is reported in TCRdb; it was inferred here by comparing the DNA with germline. Per germline, CDR1 TSWWSYY and CDR2 QGS. The CDR3 loop spans 28 amino acids. With V trimmed by 3 bases and J by 6 bases, 44 bases remained unmatched.

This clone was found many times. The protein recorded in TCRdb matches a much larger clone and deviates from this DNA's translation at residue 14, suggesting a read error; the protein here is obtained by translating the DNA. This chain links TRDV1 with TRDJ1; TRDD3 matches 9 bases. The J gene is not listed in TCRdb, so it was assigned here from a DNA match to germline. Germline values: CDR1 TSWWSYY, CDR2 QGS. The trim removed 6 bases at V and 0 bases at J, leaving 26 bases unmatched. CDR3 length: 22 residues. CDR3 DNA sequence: TGTGCTCTTGGCTATCCGCTATACCGGGGAACTGGGGGACACTCCGACACCGATAAACTCATCTTT. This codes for CALGYPLYRGTGGHSDTDKLIF.

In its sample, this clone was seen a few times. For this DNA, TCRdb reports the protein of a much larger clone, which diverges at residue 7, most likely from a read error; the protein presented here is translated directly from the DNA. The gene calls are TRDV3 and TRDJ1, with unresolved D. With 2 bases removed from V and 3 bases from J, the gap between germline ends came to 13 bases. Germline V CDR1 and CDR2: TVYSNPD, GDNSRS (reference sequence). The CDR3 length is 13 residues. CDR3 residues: CAFCIFSSDKLIF. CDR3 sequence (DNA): TGTGCCTTTTGTATCTTTAGCTCCGATAAACTCATCTTT. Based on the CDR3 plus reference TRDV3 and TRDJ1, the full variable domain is CDKVTQSSPDQTVASGSEVVLLCTYDTVYSNPDLFWYRIRPDYSFQFVFYGDNSRSEGADFTQGRFSVKHILTQKAFHLVISPVRTEDSATYYCAFCIFSSDKLIFGKGTRVTVEP.

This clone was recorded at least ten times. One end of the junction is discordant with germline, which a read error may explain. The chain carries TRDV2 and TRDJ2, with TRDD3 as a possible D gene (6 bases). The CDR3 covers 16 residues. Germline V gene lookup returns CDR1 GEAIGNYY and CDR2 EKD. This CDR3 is CACDTVLGTNLTAQFF. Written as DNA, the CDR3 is TGTGCCTGTGACACCGTACTGGGAACGAACCTGACAGCACAATTCTTC.

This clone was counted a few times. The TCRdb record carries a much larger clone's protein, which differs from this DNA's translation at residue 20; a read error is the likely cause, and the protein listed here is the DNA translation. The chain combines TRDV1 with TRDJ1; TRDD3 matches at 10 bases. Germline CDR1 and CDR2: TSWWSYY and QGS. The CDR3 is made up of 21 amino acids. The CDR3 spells CALGEKRRCSGGYEGTYKLTF. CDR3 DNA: TGTGCTCTTGGGGAAAAACGGCGTTGTTCTGGGGGATATGAAGGAACTTATAAACTCACCTTT.

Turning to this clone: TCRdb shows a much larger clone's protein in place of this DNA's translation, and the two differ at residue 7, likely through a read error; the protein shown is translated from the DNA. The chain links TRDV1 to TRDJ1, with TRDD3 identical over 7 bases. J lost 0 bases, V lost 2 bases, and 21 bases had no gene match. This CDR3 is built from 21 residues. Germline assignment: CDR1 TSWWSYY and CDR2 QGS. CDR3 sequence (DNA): TGTGCTCTTGGGGAATTTCTTCGTGGCGATAATGGGGGACTGTACACCGATAAACTCATCTTT. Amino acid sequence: CALGEFLRGDNGGLYTDKLIF.

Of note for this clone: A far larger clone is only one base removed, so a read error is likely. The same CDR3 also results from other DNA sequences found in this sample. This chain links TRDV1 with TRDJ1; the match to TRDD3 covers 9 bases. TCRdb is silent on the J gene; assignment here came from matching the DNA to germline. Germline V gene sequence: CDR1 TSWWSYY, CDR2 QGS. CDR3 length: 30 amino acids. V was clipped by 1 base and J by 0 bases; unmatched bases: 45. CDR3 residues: CALGEPPSGRTVNWGTPGASRSSYTDKLIF. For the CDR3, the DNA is TGTGCTCTTGGGGAACCTCCCTCCGGTCGGACTGTGAACTGGGGGACACCTGGGGCATCACGGAGTTCGTACACCGATAAACTCATCTTT.

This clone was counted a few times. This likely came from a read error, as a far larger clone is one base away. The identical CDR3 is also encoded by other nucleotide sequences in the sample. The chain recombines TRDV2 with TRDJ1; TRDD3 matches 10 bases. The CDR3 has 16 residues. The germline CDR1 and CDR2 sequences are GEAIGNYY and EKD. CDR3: CACDSITGGCSDKLIF. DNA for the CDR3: TGCGCCTGTGACTCAATTACTGGGGGATGTTCCGATAAACTCATCTTT.

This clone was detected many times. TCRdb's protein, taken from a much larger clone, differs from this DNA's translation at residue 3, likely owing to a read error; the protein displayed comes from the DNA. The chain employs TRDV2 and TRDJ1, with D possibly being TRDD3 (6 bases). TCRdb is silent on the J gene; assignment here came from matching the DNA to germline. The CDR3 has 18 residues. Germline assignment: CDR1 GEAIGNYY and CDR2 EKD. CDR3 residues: CAGDTVRGTQLYTDKLIF. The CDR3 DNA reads TGTGCCGGTGACACCGTCCGGGGGACCCAATTGTACACCGATAAACTCATCTTT.

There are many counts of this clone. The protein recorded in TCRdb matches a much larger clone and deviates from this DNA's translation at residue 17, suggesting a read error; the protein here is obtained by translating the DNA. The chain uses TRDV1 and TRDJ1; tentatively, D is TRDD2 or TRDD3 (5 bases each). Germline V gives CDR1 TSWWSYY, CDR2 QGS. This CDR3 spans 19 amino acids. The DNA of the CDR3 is TGTGCTCTTGGGGACCCAAGTCCCTTCGGGAGGGGGTACACCGATAAACCCATCTTT. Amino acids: CALGDPSPFGRGYTDKPIF.

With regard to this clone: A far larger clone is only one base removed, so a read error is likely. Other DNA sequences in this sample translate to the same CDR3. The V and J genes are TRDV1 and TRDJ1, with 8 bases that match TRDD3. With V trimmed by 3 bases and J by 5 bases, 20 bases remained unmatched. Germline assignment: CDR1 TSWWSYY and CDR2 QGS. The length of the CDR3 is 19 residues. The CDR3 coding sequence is TGTGCTCTTGGGGACGCCTACGAATACTGGGGGCCGCTCACTGATAAACTCATCTTT. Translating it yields CALGDAYEYWGPLTDKLIF.